The rows below give T cell receptor beta chains drawn from one sample of a study of T cells in tuberculosis. Measured with immunoSEQ multiplex PCR; TCRdb has only the in-frame clones, and not every one. The sample records more than 30,000 clones, 97% being singletons. Input material: PBMCs. The receptors here all came from a donor aged 10-29 years with latent tuberculosis or without tuberculosis infection. The CDR3 runs from the conserved cysteine through the conserved F or W. D genes are given only for firm matches. The size entry is marked missing in some rows and otherwise reads once, few, many or a size class.

len: 12
abundance: -
d_gene: -
j_gene: TRBJ2-5
v_gene: TRBV9
CDR3aa: CASSPQKETQYF
CDR3nt: TGTGCCAGCAGCCCCCAAAAAGAGACCCAGTACTTC

len: 15
abundance: -
d_gene: -
j_gene: TRBJ1-5
v_gene: TRBV5-5
CDR3aa: CASSLDGNSNQPQHF
CDR3nt: TGTGCCAGCAGCTTGGACGGGAATAGCAATCAGCCCCAGCATTTT

len: 17
abundance: -
d_gene: TRBD1
j_gene: TRBJ2-7
v_gene: TRBV7-2
CDR3aa: CASSFGRGQGASYEQYF
CDR3nt: TGTGCCAGCAGCTTCGGGAGGGGACAGGGGGCTTCCTACGAGCAGTACTTC

len: 13
abundance: -
d_gene: TRBD1
j_gene: TRBJ1-5
v_gene: TRBV2
CDR3aa: CASSEQGPQPQHF
CDR3nt: TGTGCCAGCTCCGAACAGGGGCCCCAGCCCCAGCATTTT

len: 15
abundance: -
d_gene: -
j_gene: TRBJ1-4
v_gene: TRBV9
CDR3aa: CASSPRRGAEEKLFF
CDR3nt: TGTGCCAGCAGCCCCCGCCGGGGGGCGGAGGAAAAACTGTTTTTT

len: 13
abundance: -
d_gene: -
j_gene: TRBJ2-5
v_gene: TRBV18
CDR3aa: CASSPTLQETQYF
CDR3nt: TGTGCCAGCTCACCAACTTTACAAGAGACCCAGTACTTC

len: 14
abundance: -
d_gene: -
j_gene: TRBJ2-4
v_gene: TRBV27
CDR3aa: CASSTNLAKNIQYF
CDR3nt: TGTGCCAGCAGCACAAATCTAGCCAAAAACATTCAGTACTTC

len: 16
abundance: -
d_gene: -
j_gene: TRBJ2-5
v_gene: TRBV5-1
CDR3aa: CASSLTVQGREETQYF
CDR3nt: TGCGCCAGCAGCTTAACCGTCCAGGGAAGGGAAGAGACCCAGTACTTC

len: 15
abundance: -
d_gene: TRBD1
j_gene: TRBJ1-1
v_gene: TRBV5-6
CDR3aa: CASSLKDRQNTEAFF
CDR3nt: TGTGCCAGCAGCTTGAAGGACAGGCAGAACACTGAAGCTTTCTTT

len: 16
abundance: few
d_gene: TRBD2
j_gene: TRBJ2-1
v_gene: TRBV6-4
CDR3aa: CASSDLAGASYNEQFF
CDR3nt: TGTGCCAGCAGTGACCTAGCGGGGGCCTCATACAATGAGCAGTTCTTC

len: 14
abundance: -
d_gene: -
j_gene: TRBJ2-3
v_gene: TRBV7-2
CDR3aa: CASSLRLSTDTQYF
CDR3nt: TGTGCCAGCAGCTTACGTCTTAGCACAGATACGCAGTATTTT

len: 16
abundance: once
d_gene: TRBD1
j_gene: TRBJ2-7
v_gene: TRBV6-6
CDR3aa: CASSYPGTGLLYEQYF
CDR3nt: TGTGCCAGCAGTTACCCCGGGACAGGGTTACTCTACGAGCAGTACTTC

len: 15
abundance: -
d_gene: TRBD1
j_gene: TRBJ1-2
v_gene: TRBV27
CDR3aa: CASSRKGKGALGYTF
CDR3nt: TGTGCCAGCAGCCGGAAGGGGAAGGGGGCGCTTGGCTACACCTTC

len: 18
abundance: -
d_gene: TRBD1
j_gene: TRBJ1-4
v_gene: TRBV5-1
CDR3aa: CASRLNPGQGSSYEKLFF
CDR3nt: TGCGCCAGCCGCCTTAACCCGGGACAGGGATCGTCGTACGAAAAACTGTTTTTT

len: 13
abundance: -
d_gene: -
j_gene: TRBJ2-7
v_gene: TRBV7-6
CDR3aa: CASSLAADYEQYF
CDR3nt: TGTGCCAGCAGCTTGGCAGCGGACTACGAGCAGTACTTC

len: 16
abundance: -
d_gene: -
j_gene: TRBJ2-6
v_gene: TRBV4-1
CDR3aa: CASSPDILTGANVLTF
CDR3nt: TGCGCCAGCAGTCCGGACATTTTAACTGGGGCCAACGTCCTGACTTTC

len: 13
abundance: -
d_gene: -
j_gene: TRBJ2-7
v_gene: TRBV7-7
CDR3aa: CASSRENSYEQYF
CDR3nt: TGTGCCAGCAGCCGGGAGAACTCCTACGAGCAGTACTTC

len: 15
abundance: -
d_gene: -
j_gene: TRBJ1-2
v_gene: TRBV5-1
CDR3aa: CASSKQTGFGYGYTF
CDR3nt: TGCGCCAGCAGCAAGCAGACAGGTTTTGGCTATGGCTACACCTTC

len: 16
abundance: -
d_gene: TRBD2
j_gene: TRBJ2-1
v_gene: TRBV5-1
CDR3aa: CASSLAGTRSGNEQFF
CDR3nt: TGCGCCAGCAGCTTGGCCGGGACTAGATCTGGCAATGAGCAGTTCTTC

len: 16
abundance: -
d_gene: -
j_gene: TRBJ1-1
v_gene: TRBV30
CDR3aa: CAWSLAGPSRNTEAFF
CDR3nt: TGTGCCTGGAGTCTCGCAGGGCCTTCTAGGAACACTGAAGCTTTCTTT

len: 13
abundance: -
d_gene: -
j_gene: TRBJ1-1
v_gene: TRBV15
CDR3aa: CATSMGQNTEAFF
CDR3nt: TGTGCCACCAGCATGGGACAGAACACTGAAGCTTTCTTT

len: 15
abundance: once
d_gene: TRBD1
j_gene: TRBJ2-1
v_gene: TRBV11-2
CDR3aa: CASSFPGQLYNEQFF
CDR3nt: TGTGCCAGCAGCTTCCCGGGACAGCTTTACAATGAGCAGTTCTTC

len: 14
abundance: -
d_gene: TRBD2
j_gene: TRBJ2-1
v_gene: TRBV6-4
CDR3aa: CASSETSQINEQFF
CDR3nt: TGTGCCAGCAGTGAGACTAGCCAGATCAATGAGCAGTTCTTC

len: 16
abundance: -
d_gene: TRBD1
j_gene: TRBJ2-1
v_gene: TRBV19
CDR3aa: CASSFRGQVGLNEQFF
CDR3nt: TGTGCCAGTAGTTTCCGGGGACAGGTGGGTCTTAATGAGCAGTTCTTC

len: 15
abundance: -
d_gene: -
j_gene: TRBJ2-2
v_gene: TRBV6-1
CDR3aa: CASRESPTNTGELFF
CDR3nt: TGTGCCAGCAGAGAGAGTCCTACGAACACCGGGGAGCTGTTTTTT